Below, 17 T cell receptor beta chains from the same sample are listed, as sequenced in a study of tumor and adjacent non-tumor tissue in lung cancer. No cell sorting was done before RNA was extracted from the tissue. Three rounds of nested PCR, following a modified ARM-PCR protocol, produced the TCRbeta library. TCRdb passed the multiplex PCR reads through MiXCR, listing each CDR3 protein once. The table lists under 100,000 distinct CDR3 sequences, 61% of them singletons. The sequencing input was lung tumor tissue. The receptors originated from an older man with non-small cell lung cancer.

In this sample, this clonotype turned up many times. The J gene is TRBJ2-3, the V gene TRBV10-3, with 7 bases matching TRBD1. The CDR3 is made up of 13 amino acids. V shed 6 bases and J 3 bases; nucleotides not matched to a gene: 3. CDR1 and CDR2 from the germline V gene are ENHRY and SYGVKD. In DNA, the CDR3 is TGTGCCATCAGACCGGACAGGACAGATACGCAGTATTTT. Protein sequence: CAIRPDRTDTQYF.

Details on this clonotype: A read error may account for a junction end that differs from germline. V is TRBV11-2 and J is TRBJ2-2, with D possibly TRBD2 on 5 matching bases. Germline CDR1 is SGHAT and CDR2 is FQNNGV. The length of the CDR3 is 13 residues. CDR3 protein: CASSLMNTGELFF. The CDR3 region has the DNA TGTGCCAGCAGCTTAATGAACACCGGGGAGCTATTTTTT.

This clonotype was observed a few times. Since a much larger clone is just one base distant, this may be a read error. V usage is TRBV6-1 and J usage is TRBJ2-7; tentative D call: TRBD2 (6 bases). This CDR3 comprises 13 residues. Per germline, CDR1 MNHNS and CDR2 SASEGT. With 7 bases removed from V and 5 bases from J, the gap between germline ends came to 15 bases. CDR3: CASTRTISHEQYF. In DNA, the CDR3 is TGTGCCAGCACCCGGACTATCAGTCACGAGCAGTACTTC.

This clonotype was picked up one time. The germline gene is not matched at one end of the junction; a read error may be the cause. The chain recombines TRBV20-1 with TRBJ2-2; 13 nucleotides agree with TRBD2. Germline assignment: CDR1 DFQATT and CDR2 SNEGSKA (reference sequence). CDR3 length: 15 amino acids. The DNA for the CDR3 is TGCGGTGCTACTTGGACTAGCGGGAGAGCTGGGGAGCTGTTTTTT. Translation gives CGATWTSGRAGELFF.

This clonotype was counted only a few times. The genes are TRBV5-1 and TRBJ1-5, with TRBD1 matching 11 bases. Trimming took 2 bases from V and 4 from J; bases not matched to a gene: 2. Germline V CDR1 and CDR2: SGHRS, YFSETQ. CDR3 length: 15 residues. CDR3 sequence reads: CASSFGTGGNQPQHF. The DNA for the CDR3 is TGCGCCAGCAGCTTCGGGACAGGGGGGAATCAGCCCCAGCATTTT.

Concerning this clonotype itself: The junction and the germline gene differ at one end; a read error may be behind it. V usage is TRBV5-1 and J usage is TRBJ2-1, with 7 bases fitting TRBD1. The CDR3 sequence is 14 residues long. Germline CDR1 is SGHRS and CDR2 is YFSETQ. CDR3 in amino acids: CASCWGQFYSEQFF. CDR3 in DNA: TGCGCCAGCTGCTGGGGACAGTTTTACAGTGAGCAGTTCTTC.

On this clonotype itself: This may come from a read error, since a much larger clone is one base off. V gene TRBV20-1 combines with J gene TRBJ2-2; D perhaps matches TRBD2 (6 bases). CDR1 DFQATT and CDR2 SNEGSKA come from the germline V gene (reference sequence). The length of the CDR3 is 16 residues. V lost 6 bases and J lost 5, with 22 bases in between. CDR3 region: CSATLERGRGTGELFF. Written as DNA, the CDR3 is TGCAGTGCAACCCTTGAGAGGGGACGGGGGACCGGGGAGCTGTTTTTT.

This clonotype was detected only a few times. V is TRBV15 and J is TRBJ2-5; D is perhaps TRBD2 (5 bases). CDR3 length equals 15 residues. The V gene lost 0 bases and the J gene lost 1 base, with 9 bases spanning the gap. The germline CDR1 and CDR2 sequences are LNHNV and YYDKDF (reference sequence). This chain's CDR3 is CATSRDSSFQETQYF. The CDR3 coding sequence is TGTGCCACCAGCAGAGATTCTAGCTTCCAAGAGACCCAGTACTTC. Combining the CDR3 with reference TRBV15 and TRBJ2-5 gives the whole variable domain DAMVIQNPRYQVTQFGKPVTLSCSQTLNHNVMYWYQQKSSQAPKLLFHYYDKDFNNEADTPDNFQSRRPNTSFCFLDIRSPGLGDTAMYLCATSRDSSFQETQYFGPGTRLLVL.

Comment on this clonotype: One junction end does not reproduce the germline sequence, and a read error may be involved. The chain couples TRBV5-6 to TRBJ2-7; D might be TRBD2 (5 bases). CDR1 is SGHDT and CDR2 is YYEEEE in the germline V gene. The CDR3 consists of 15 residues. The CDR3 region has the DNA TGTACCAGCAGCTTCCGGATAGCGAGTTCCTACGAGCAGTACTTC. It specifies CTSSFRIASSYEQYF.

Note on this clonotype: Relative to the germline gene, one junction end is altered; a read error may explain this. V gene TRBV6-1 combines with J gene TRBJ2-2, with D maybe TRBD2 (5 bases). The length of the CDR3 is 13 residues. Germline CDR1 is MNHNS and CDR2 is SASEGT. For the CDR3, the DNA is TGTTCGAGCAGCCTAGAGAGGGCCGGGGAGCTATTTTTT. Protein: CSSSLERAGELFF.

Points on this clonotype: In this CDR3 the conserved last residue, phenylalanine or tryptophan, is missing, so a read error is likely. The rearrangement joins TRBV6-6 to TRBJ2-3; D gene ambiguous. The CDR3 has 14 amino acids. CDR1 is MNHNY, CDR2 SVGAGI, per germline (reference sequence). The CDR3 coding sequence is TGTTCCAGCAGTTGGTCTACTAGCACAGATACGCAGTATCTT. Its protein product is CSSSWSTSTDTQYL.

The gene calls are TRBV5-5 and TRBJ1-4; D unresolved. The germline gives CDR1 SGHKS, CDR2 YYEKEE (reference sequence). Trimming left V 5 bases short and J 7 bases short, with 18 bases between. The CDR3 totals 15 residues. CDR3 in amino acids: CASRSQPGLSEKLFF. The DNA for the CDR3 is TGTGCCAGCAGGTCCCAGCCGGGCCTAAGTGAAAAACTGTTTTTT.

This clonotype was detected ten times or more. The V and J genes are TRBV29-1 and TRBJ2-7; D is possibly TRBD2 (5 bases). V lost 7 bases, J lost 5 bases, and 12 bases lay in between. In germline, CDR1 is SQVTM, CDR2 ANQGSEA. This CDR3 is 11 amino acids long. CDR3: CSAGSADEQYF. In nucleotides, the CDR3 is TGCAGCGCTGGGAGCGCAGACGAGCAGTACTTC.

Within the sample, this clonotype is medium-sized. This chain links TRBV12-3 or TRBV12-4 with TRBJ2-3; TRBD2 might be the D (5 bases). CDR3 length: 12 residues. Trimming pared 7 bases from V and 4 bases from J, leaving 9 bases between. The CDR3 sequence: CASTRAPDTQYF. For the CDR3, the DNA is TGTGCCAGCACGAGGGCGCCAGATACGCAGTATTTT.

This clonotype was detected ten times or more. The chain employs TRBV28 and TRBJ2-7, with D tentatively TRBD1 (5 bases). The germline gives CDR1 MDHEN, CDR2 SYDVKM. This CDR3 spans 12 amino acids. Trimming took 3 bases from V and 4 from J, leaving 7 bases between them. CDR3 sequence (DNA): TGTGCCAGCAGTTTTCAGGGTTACGAGCAGTACTTC. Translating gives CASSFQGYEQYF.

As concerns this clonotype: The CDR3 carries no conserved terminal phenylalanine or tryptophan, so it likely arises from a read error. CDR3 protein: CASTPGTDYQETQYI. DNA for the CDR3: TGTGCCAGTACCCCTGGGACAGACTACCAGGAGACCCAGTACATC. The genes are TRBV19 and TRBJ2-5; TRBD1 matches 7 bases. CDR3 size: 15 residues. Germline V CDR1 and CDR2: LNHDA, SQIVND (reference sequence).

The chain links TRBV6-6 to TRBJ1-6; D might be TRBD1 (6 bases). The CDR3 has 17 amino acids. V was shortened by 0 bases and J by 14 bases, with 23 bases between the two germline ends. The V gene's germline CDR1 is MNHNY and CDR2 SVGAGI (reference sequence). The DNA of the CDR3 is TGTGCCAGCAGTTACTCCGGGGGCGCCCCCCACAACTCAGCCCTCCACTTT. Protein: CASSYSGGAPHNSALHF.